Listed here are 21 T cell receptor beta chains from one sample, sequenced in a study of shared clonotypes between healthy human individuals. Clones were sequenced by immunoSEQ multiplex PCR, and TCRdb holds only the in-frame ones, with some missing. The top ten clones hold 0.3% of a sample with 600,000 or so clones, 95% to 98% of them seen once. Terminally differentiated effector memory CD45RA+ cells were left out of the naive CD8 fraction, which was CD45RO-negative and positively selected for CCR7. Source material: naive CD8+ T cells sorted from blood. These receptors came from a man younger than 40 in good health.

The V call is TRBV6-6, the J call TRBJ2-1, with D uncertain. V dropped 4 bases and J dropped 8 bases, with 9 bases sitting between them. Per germline, CDR1 MNHNY and CDR2 SVGAGI (reference sequence). This CDR3 is 12 amino acids long. The CDR3 here is CASSLIVDEQFF. The CDR3 DNA reads as TGTGCCAGCAGTTTAATCGTGGATGAGCAGTTCTTC.

V gene TRBV4-1 combines with J gene TRBJ2-7, with D maybe TRBD2 (6 bases). V was trimmed by 3 bases and J by 4 bases, leaving 16 bases between them. The CDR3 covers 15 residues. From germline, CDR1 is MGHRA and CDR2 YSYEKL. The CDR3 DNA reads as TGCGCCAGCAGCCAGTTGCTCGGGAGTTCTTACGAGCAGTACTTC. This gives the protein CASSQLLGSSYEQYF.

The V and J genes are TRBV5-5 and TRBJ2-3, with 9 positions matching TRBD1. Germline loops: CDR1 SGHKS, CDR2 YYEKEE (reference sequence). With V trimmed by 4 bases and J by 11 bases, 17 bases remained unmatched. The CDR3 contains 16 residues. The DNA for the CDR3 is TGTGCCAGCAGCATAACAGGGGGCTCTTACCAGATGGGGCAGTATTTT. It is translated as CASSITGGSYQMGQYF.

This chain joins TRBV27 and TRBJ1-1; D possibly corresponds to TRBD1 (5 bases). Deletions cut 5 bases from V and 5 bases from J, with 15 bases between. CDR1 and CDR2 from the germline V gene are MNHEY and SMNVEV (reference sequence). The CDR3 length is 14 residues. The CDR3, as DNA: TGTGCCAGCAGTCTACCGGGACTCGGGACTGAAGCTTTCTTT. This codes for CASSLPGLGTEAFF.

The chain has TRBV4-3 and TRBJ2-6; D is possibly TRBD2 (5 bases). Germline CDR1 and CDR2: LGHNA and YSLEER. Trimming removed 1 base at V and 2 bases at J, with 12 bases between. The CDR3 consists of 17 residues. The CDR3 loop reads CASSQVDYGTGANVLTF. The CDR3 DNA is TGCGCCAGCAGCCAAGTTGATTACGGGACTGGGGCCAACGTCCTGACTTTC.

This chain joins TRBV6-4 and TRBJ2-1; 9 nucleotides agree with TRBD2. With V trimmed by 1 base and J by 5 bases, 3 bases remained unmatched. The CDR3 has 15 residues. Germline lookup yields CDR1 MRHNA and CDR2 SNTAGT. The CDR3 loop is CASSDWREGNNEQFF. As DNA, the CDR3 is TGTGCCAGCAGTGACTGGCGGGAGGGAAACAATGAGCAGTTCTTC.

The CDR3 region is CASSVALAGGYNEQFF. For the CDR3, the DNA is TGTGCCAGCAGCGTAGCCCTAGCGGGAGGCTACAATGAGCAGTTCTTC. J is TRBJ2-1 and V is TRBV9; TRBD2 matches 11 bases. This CDR3 has 16 amino acids. J lost 3 bases, V lost 0 bases, and 2 bases had no gene match. Germline assignment: CDR1 SGDLS and CDR2 YYNGEE.

The V gene is TRBV29-1, the J gene TRBJ2-2; D uncertain. Germline-derived CDR1 and CDR2 are SQVTM and ANQGSEA. The germline V and J ends were trimmed by 4 bases and 1 base, with 4 bases remaining between them. The CDR3 extends over 12 amino acids. CDR3 loop: CSVVENTGELFF. The CDR3 bases are TGCAGCGTTGTGGAGAACACCGGGGAGCTGTTTTTT.

The genes are TRBV25-1 and TRBJ2-3; tentatively, D is TRBD1 or TRBD2 (7 bases each). Germline V CDR1 and CDR2: MGHDK, SYGVNS. The CDR3 loop spans 16 amino acids. The V end was cut by 6 bases, the J end by 5 bases, with 21 bases between. The CDR3 sequence: CASSTLAEGALDTQYF. The DNA of the CDR3 is TGTGCCAGCAGCACCCTAGCGGAGGGGGCGTTAGATACGCAGTATTTT.

CDR3 residues: CASSNRISYEQYF. The DNA for the CDR3 is TGTGCCAGCAGCAACAGGATCTCCTACGAGCAGTACTTC. The chain joins TRBV28 to TRBJ2-7; tentatively, D is TRBD1 (5 bases). The V gene lost 6 bases and the J gene lost 0 bases, with 9 bases spanning the gap. There are 13 residues in the CDR3. Per germline, CDR1 MDHEN and CDR2 SYDVKM.

The J gene is TRBJ1-2, the V gene TRBV6-1; 10 bases are a match to TRBD1. The germline gives CDR1 MNHNS, CDR2 SASEGT. Trimming took 5 bases from V and 4 from J; bases not matched to a gene: 7. CDR3 length: 15 residues. The CDR3 sequence: CASSLLTGGVYGYTF. The CDR3 DNA reads TGTGCCAGCAGTCTTCTGACAGGGGGCGTCTATGGCTACACCTTC.

V and J are TRBV5-8 and TRBJ2-5, with D possibly being TRBD2 (6 bases). The CDR3 spans 12 residues. V gave up 5 bases and J gave up 4 bases, with 9 bases separating them. The germline V gene has CDR1 SGHTS and CDR2 YDEGEE. CDR3 in DNA: TGTGCCAGCAGGGGGCGGGGAGAGACCCAGTACTTC. This codes for CASRGRGETQYF.

The genes are TRBV28 and TRBJ2-7; D not resolved. Germline CDR1 reads MDHEN; CDR2 reads SYDVKM. V was shortened by 7 bases and J by 3 bases, with 13 bases between the two germline ends. CDR3 length: 13 amino acids. This chain's CDR3 is CASIAVGGYEQYF. The CDR3 bases are TGTGCCAGCATAGCTGTGGGCGGCTACGAGCAGTACTTC.

The chain employs TRBV29-1 and TRBJ2-1; 8 nucleotides align to TRBD1. Germline V lookup: CDR1 SQVTM, CDR2 ANQGSEA. The CDR3 loop spans 14 amino acids. With V trimmed by 7 bases and J by 6 bases, 11 bases remained unmatched. This chain's CDR3 is CSAVPGQVGNEQFF. In DNA form, the CDR3 reads TGCAGCGCCGTTCCGGGACAGGTGGGCAATGAGCAGTTCTTC.

Remarks on this clone: The identical CDR3 is also encoded by other nucleotide sequences in the sample. The chain couples TRBV27 to TRBJ2-1; the match to TRBD2 covers 11 bases. CDR1 and CDR2 (germline): MNHEY, SMNVEV (reference sequence). The CDR3 consists of 15 residues. With 6 bases clipped from V and 4 bases from J, the junction kept 5 bases outside the gene matches. Written as DNA, the CDR3 is TGTGCCAGCAGCGACGGGACTAGCGGTTACAATGAGCAGTTCTTC. Amino acid sequence: CASSDGTSGYNEQFF.

The chain has TRBV9 and TRBJ2-1, with D unresolved. Trimming left V 3 bases short and J 6 bases short, with 7 bases between. In germline, CDR1 is SGDLS, CDR2 YYNGEE. The CDR3 is made up of 12 amino acids. CDR3 residues: CASSADLNEQFF. Written as DNA, the CDR3 is TGTGCCAGCAGCGCGGACCTCAATGAGCAGTTCTTC.

This chain links TRBV15 with TRBJ2-3; D may be TRBD1 (6 bases). The length of the CDR3 is 17 residues. Germline values: CDR1 LNHNV, CDR2 YYDKDF (reference sequence). The V end was cut by 0 bases, the J end by 2 bases, with 15 bases between. This chain's CDR3 is CATSRDEQGANTDTQYF. The CDR3 DNA sequence: TGTGCCACCAGCAGAGATGAACAGGGTGCTAACACAGATACGCAGTATTTT.

The chain links TRBV7-9 to TRBJ2-7; TRBD2 aligns across 8 bases. The germline CDR1 and CDR2 sequences are SEHNR and FQNEAQ (reference sequence). This CDR3 has 16 amino acids. V dropped 5 bases and J dropped 1; count of bases not matched to a gene: 10. The CDR3 sequence is CASSHPDGRASYEQYF. CDR3 in DNA: TGTGCCAGCAGCCACCCTGACGGGAGGGCATCCTACGAGCAGTACTTC. Combining the CDR3 with reference TRBV7-9 and TRBJ2-7 gives the whole variable domain DTGVSQNPRHKITKRGQNVTFRCDPISEHNRLYWYRQTLGQGPEFLTYFQNEAQLEKSRLLSDRFSAERPKGSFSTLEIQRTEQGDSAMYLCASSHPDGRASYEQYFGPGTRLTVT.

The chain links TRBV27 to TRBJ2-1, with TRBD1 identical over 8 bases. V shed 5 bases and J 6 bases; nucleotides not matched to a gene: 18. This CDR3 contains 18 residues. Germline V gene sequence: CDR1 MNHEY, CDR2 SMNVEV (reference sequence). As DNA, the CDR3 is TGTGCCAGCAGTAAGTGGACAGGGATTTCCCCGTTCTCCAATGAGCAGTTCTTC. Translating gives CASSKWTGISPFSNEQFF.

This chain uses TRBV7-8 with TRBJ2-5; TRBD2 matches at 9 bases. The V segment lost 4 bases and the J segment 6 bases; nucleotides outside the gene matches: 9. This CDR3 region has 15 residues. Germline assignment: CDR1 SGHVS and CDR2 FQNEAQ. CDR3 residues: CASSSRGSGSQTQYF. Here the CDR3 DNA reads TGTGCCAGCAGCTCCCGGGGTAGCGGGAGTCAGACCCAGTACTTC.

The rearrangement links TRBV5-1 to TRBJ1-1; D unresolved. CDR1 is SGHRS, CDR2 YFSETQ, per germline. Trimming pared 1 base from V and 1 base from J, leaving 14 bases between. The CDR3 consists of 16 residues. The chain's CDR3 is CASSLRGVLRNTEAFF. Here the CDR3 DNA reads TGCGCCAGCAGCTTGCGCGGGGTACTTAGGAACACTGAAGCTTTCTTT.